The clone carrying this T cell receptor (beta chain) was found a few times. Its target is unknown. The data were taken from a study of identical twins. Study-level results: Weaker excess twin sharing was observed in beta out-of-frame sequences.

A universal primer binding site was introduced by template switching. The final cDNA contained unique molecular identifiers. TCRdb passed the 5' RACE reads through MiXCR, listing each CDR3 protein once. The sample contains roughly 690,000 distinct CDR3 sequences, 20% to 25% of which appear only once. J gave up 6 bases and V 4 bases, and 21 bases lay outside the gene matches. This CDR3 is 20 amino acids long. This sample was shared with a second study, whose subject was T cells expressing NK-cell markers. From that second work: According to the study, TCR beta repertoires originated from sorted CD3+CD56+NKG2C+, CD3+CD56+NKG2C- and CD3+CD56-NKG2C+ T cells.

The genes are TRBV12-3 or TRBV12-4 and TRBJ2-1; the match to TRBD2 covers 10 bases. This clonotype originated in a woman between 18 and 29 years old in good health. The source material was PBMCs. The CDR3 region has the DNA TGTGCCAGCAGTTCCCGGCGGACATCCCTGCTAGCGGGAGTTCCCAATGAGCAGTTCTTC. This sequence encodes CASSSRRTSLLAGVPNEQFF.